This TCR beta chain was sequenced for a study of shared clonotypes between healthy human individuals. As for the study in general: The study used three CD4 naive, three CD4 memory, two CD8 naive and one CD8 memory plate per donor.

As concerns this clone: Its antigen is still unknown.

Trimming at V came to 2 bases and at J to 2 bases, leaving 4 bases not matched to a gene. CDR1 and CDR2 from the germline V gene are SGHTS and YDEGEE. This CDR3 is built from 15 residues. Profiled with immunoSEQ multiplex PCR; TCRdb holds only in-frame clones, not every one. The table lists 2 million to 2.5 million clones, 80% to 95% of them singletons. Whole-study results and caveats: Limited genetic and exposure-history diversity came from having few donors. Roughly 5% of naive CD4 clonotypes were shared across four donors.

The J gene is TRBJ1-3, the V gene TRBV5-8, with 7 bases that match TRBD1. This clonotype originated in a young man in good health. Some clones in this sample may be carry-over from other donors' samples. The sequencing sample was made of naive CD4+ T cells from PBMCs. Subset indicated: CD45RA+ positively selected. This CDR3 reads CASSFGRGAGNTIYF. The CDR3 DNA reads TGTGCCAGCAGCTTCGGCAGGGGGGCTGGAAACACCATATATTTT. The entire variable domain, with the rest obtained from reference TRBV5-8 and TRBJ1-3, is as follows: EAGVTQSPTHLIKTRGQQATLRCSPISGHTSVYWYQQALGLGLQFLLWYDEGEERNRGNFPPRFSGRQFPNYSSELNVNALELEDSALYLCASSFGRGAGNTIYFGEGSWLTVV.